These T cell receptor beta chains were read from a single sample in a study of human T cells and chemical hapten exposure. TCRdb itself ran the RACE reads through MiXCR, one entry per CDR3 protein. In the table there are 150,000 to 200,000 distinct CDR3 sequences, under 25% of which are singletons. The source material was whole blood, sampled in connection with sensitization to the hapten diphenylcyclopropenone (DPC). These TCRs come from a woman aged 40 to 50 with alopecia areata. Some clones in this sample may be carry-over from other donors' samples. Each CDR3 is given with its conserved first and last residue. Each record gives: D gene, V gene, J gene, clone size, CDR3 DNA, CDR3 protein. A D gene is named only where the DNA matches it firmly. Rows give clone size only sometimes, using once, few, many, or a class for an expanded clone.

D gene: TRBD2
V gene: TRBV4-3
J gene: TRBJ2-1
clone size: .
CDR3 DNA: TGCGCCAGCAGCCAATCTCCTACTAGCGGGGTAAACAATGAGCAGTTCTTC
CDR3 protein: CASSQSPTSGVNNEQFF

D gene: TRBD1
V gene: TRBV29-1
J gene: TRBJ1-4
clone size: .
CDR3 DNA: TGCAGCGTTGCGAGCAGGGGGTCTCGGCTGTTTTTT
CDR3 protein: CSVASRGSRLFF

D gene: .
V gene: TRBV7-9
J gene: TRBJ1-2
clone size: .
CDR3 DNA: TGTGCCAGCAGCTCCCCCGGGACGATTTTTAGCTATGGCTACACCTTC
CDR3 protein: CASSSPGTIFSYGYTF

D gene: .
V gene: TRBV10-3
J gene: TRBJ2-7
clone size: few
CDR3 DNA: TGTGCCGCCACGGTCCGAAATTCCTACGAGCAGTACTTC
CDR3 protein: CAATVRNSYEQYF

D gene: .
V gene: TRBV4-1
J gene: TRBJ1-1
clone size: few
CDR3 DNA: TGCGCCAGCAGCCATAGTAGGGGGAACACTGAAGCTTTCTTT
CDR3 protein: CASSHSRGNTEAFF

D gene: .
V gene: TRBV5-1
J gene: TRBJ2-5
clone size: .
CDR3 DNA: TGCGCCAGCAGCTTGGCGCAGGGGCGGGGGGAGACCCAGTACTTC
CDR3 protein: CASSLAQGRGETQYF

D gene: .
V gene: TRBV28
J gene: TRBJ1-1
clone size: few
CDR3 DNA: TGTGCCAGCAGCCTACATATGAAGGACACTGAAGCTTTCTTT
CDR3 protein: CASSLHMKDTEAFF

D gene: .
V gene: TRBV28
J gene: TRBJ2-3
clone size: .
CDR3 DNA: TGTGCCAGCAGCCTCCCCCCGGTAGCGGCCACAGGGGATACGCAGTATTTT
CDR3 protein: CASSLPPVAATGDTQYF

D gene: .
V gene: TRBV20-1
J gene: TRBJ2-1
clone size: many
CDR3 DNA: TGCAGTGCACTAAGACAGGTTTACAATGAGCAGTTCTTC
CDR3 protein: CSALRQVYNEQFF

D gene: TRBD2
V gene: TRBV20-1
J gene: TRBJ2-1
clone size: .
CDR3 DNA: TGCAGTGCTGGTTATAGCGGGCCTGAATCCTACAATGAGCAGTTCTTC
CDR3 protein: CSAGYSGPESYNEQFF

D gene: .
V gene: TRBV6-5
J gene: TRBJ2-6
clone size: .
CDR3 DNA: TGTGCCAGCAGTTACTCGACTTCGGTATGGGGGGCCAACGTCCTGACTTTC
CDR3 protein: CASSYSTSVWGANVLTF

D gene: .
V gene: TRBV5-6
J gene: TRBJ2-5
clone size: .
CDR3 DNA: TGTGCCAGCAGTCCACGACTAGGCTGGGAAGAGACCCAGTACTTC
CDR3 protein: CASSPRLGWEETQYF

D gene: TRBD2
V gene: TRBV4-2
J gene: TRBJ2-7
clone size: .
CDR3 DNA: TGTGCCAGCAGCCTTTCCTTCGCAATAGCGGGAGGAGAGTACGAGCAGTACTTC
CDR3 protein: CASSLSFAIAGGEYEQYF

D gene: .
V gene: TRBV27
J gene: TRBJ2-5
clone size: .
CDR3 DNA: TGTGCCAGCAGTTTATATGGGGGCGTAGAGACCCAGTACTTC
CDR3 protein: CASSLYGGVETQYF

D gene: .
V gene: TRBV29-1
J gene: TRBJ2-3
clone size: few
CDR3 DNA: TGCAGCGTAATTCGGTTGGGCACAGATACGCAGTATTTT
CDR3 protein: CSVIRLGTDTQYF

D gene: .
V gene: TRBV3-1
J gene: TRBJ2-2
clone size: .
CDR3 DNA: TGTGCCAGCTCCGGAGCCGGGGAGCTGTTTTTT
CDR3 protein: CASSGAGELFF

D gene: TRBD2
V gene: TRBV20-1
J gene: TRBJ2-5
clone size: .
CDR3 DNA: TGCAGTGCTAGCGGGCTAGCGGGGGGGTACCAAGAGACCCAGTACTTC
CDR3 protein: CSASGLAGGYQETQYF

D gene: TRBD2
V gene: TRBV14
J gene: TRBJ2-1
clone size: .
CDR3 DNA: TGTGCCAGCAGCCAACTAGCGGGAGGATCCGATGAGCAGTTCTTC
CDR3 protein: CASSQLAGGSDEQFF

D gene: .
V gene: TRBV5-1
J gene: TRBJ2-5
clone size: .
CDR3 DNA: TGCGCCAGCAGCTTCGGAGAACTCCAAGAGACCCAGTACTTC
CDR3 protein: CASSFGELQETQYF

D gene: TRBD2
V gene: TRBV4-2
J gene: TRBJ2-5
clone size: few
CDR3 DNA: TGTGCCAGCAGCCATAGTAGCGGGAGGCCAGAGACCCAGTACTTC
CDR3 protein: CASSHSSGRPETQYF

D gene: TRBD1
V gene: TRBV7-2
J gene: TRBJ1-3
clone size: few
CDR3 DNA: TGTGCCAGCAGCTTCACAGGGGGCACTGGAAACACCATATATTTT
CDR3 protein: CASSFTGGTGNTIYF

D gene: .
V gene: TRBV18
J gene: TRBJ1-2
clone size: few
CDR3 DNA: TGTGCCAGCTCACCACCCTCCGGGAGCAACTATGGCTACACCTTC
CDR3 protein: CASSPPSGSNYGYTF

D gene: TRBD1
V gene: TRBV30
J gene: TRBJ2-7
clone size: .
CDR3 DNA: TGTGCCTGGAGTCAGGGGGACGAGCAGTACTTC
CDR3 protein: CAWSQGDEQYF

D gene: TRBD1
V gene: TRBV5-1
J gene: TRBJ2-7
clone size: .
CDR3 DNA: TGCGCCAGCAGCGTCACCGGGACAGCCTACGAGCAGTACTTC
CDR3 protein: CASSVTGTAYEQYF

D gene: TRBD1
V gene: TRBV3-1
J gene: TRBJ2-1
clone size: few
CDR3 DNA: TGTGCCAGCAGCCCCATAGGGGGCTTCACGGATGAGCAGTTCTTC
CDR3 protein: CASSPIGGFTDEQFF

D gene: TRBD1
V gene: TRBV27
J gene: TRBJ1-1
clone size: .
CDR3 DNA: TGTGCCAGTATTGACAGGGAACGGCTGCGGGCTTTCTTT
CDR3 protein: CASIDRERLRAFF

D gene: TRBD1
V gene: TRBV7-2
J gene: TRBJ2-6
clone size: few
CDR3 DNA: TGTGCCAGCAGCTGGACGTTGACCGGGACAGTCGTACCTGGGGCCAACGTCCTGACTTTC
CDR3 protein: CASSWTLTGTVVPGANVLTF

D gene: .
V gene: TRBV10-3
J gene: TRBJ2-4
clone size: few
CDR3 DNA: TGTGCCATCATGAATGGGGGGGCAAACATTCAGTACTTC
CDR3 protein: CAIMNGGANIQYF

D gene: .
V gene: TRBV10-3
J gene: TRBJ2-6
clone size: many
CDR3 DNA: TGTGCCATCAGTAGCACCAGGAACTCTGGGGCCAACGTCCTGACTTTC
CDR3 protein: CAISSTRNSGANVLTF